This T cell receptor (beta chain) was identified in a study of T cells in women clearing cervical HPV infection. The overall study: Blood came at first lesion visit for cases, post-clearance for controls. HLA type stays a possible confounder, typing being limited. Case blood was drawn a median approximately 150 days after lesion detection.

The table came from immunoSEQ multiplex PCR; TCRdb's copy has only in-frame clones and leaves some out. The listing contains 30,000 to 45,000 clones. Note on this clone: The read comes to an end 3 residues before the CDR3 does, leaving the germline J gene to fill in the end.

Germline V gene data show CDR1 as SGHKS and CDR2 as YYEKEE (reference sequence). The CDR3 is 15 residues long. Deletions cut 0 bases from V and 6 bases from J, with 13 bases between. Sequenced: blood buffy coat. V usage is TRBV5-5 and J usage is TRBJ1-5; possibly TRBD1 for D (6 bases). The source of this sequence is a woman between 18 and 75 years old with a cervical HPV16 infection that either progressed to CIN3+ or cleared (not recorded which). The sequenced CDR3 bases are TGTGCCAGCAGCTTGGCCACAGGGAAAGCTCAGCCC. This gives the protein CASSLATGKAQP. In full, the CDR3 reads CASSLATGKAQPQHF.